The rows below give T cell receptor beta chains drawn from one sample of a study of blood T cell repertoires in COVID-19. Method: immunoSEQ multiplex PCR; TCRdb's copy keeps in-frame clones and lacks some. The sample gives approximately 300,000 clones, roughly nine tenths of which show up once; 1.5% to 2% is in the top ten. The sequencing sample was made of peripheral blood. Every receptor here comes from a woman aged 30 to 39 with COVID-19, enrolled during active disease. Each CDR3 is given with its conserved first and last residue. The order of the fields is V gene, J gene, D gene, CDR3 protein, CDR3 DNA. The D gene is left open where the match is weak.

>TRBV3-1/TRBV3-2|TRBJ2-4|-
CASSQNVLAKNIQYF
TGTGCCAGCAGCCAAAATGTTCTAGCCAAAAACATTCAGTACTTC
>TRBV7-2|TRBJ2-5|-
CASRLTGTQYF
TGTGCCAGCAGGTTGACAGGGACCCAGTACTTC
>TRBV9|TRBJ1-4|-
CASSPRQSGDEKLFF
TGTGCCAGCAGCCCGCGACAATCAGGGGATGAAAAACTGTTTTTT
>TRBV7-2|TRBJ2-5|TRBD2
CASSNVRGGFQETQYF
TGTGCCAGCAGCAATGTGCGGGGGGGATTTCAAGAGACCCAGTACTTC
>TRBV7-6|TRBJ2-1|-
CASSQRTGRGTSGNEQFF
TGTGCCAGCAGCCAACGGACAGGCCGGGGAACTAGCGGCAATGAGCAGTTCTTC
>TRBV11-1|TRBJ2-3|-
CASSFSSRATDTQYF
TGTGCCAGCAGCTTTAGCTCCAGGGCCACAGATACGCAGTATTTT
>TRBV9|TRBJ2-1|TRBD2
CASAHPKGTSGDNEQFF
TGTGCCAGCGCCCACCCGAAAGGGACTAGCGGAGACAATGAGCAGTTCTTC
>TRBV27|TRBJ1-1|-
CASSTILYLKSNTEAFF
TGTGCCAGCAGTACCATTCTCTACCTTAAGTCCAACACTGAAGCTTTCTTT
>TRBV3-1/TRBV3-2|TRBJ2-1|TRBD2
CASSQDLNGLAGGHEQFF
TGTGCCAGCAGCCAAGATCTTAATGGACTAGCGGGTGGGCATGAGCAGTTCTTC
>TRBV2|TRBJ1-1|-
CASSPWDTEAFF
TGTGCCAGCAGTCCGTGGGACACAGAAGCTTTCTTT
>TRBV6-6|TRBJ1-4|TRBD1
CASTPSGGAKKLFF
TGTGCCAGCACCCCCTCAGGGGGCGCGAAAAAACTGTTTTTT
>TRBV7-8|TRBJ1-1|TRBD1
CASSKQGASPTEAFF
TGTGCCAGCAGCAAACAGGGGGCGTCTCCCACTGAAGCTTTCTTT
>TRBV13|TRBJ2-3|-
CASSFTGDTDTQYF
TGTGCCAGCAGCTTCACGGGGGACACAGATACGCAGTATTTT
>TRBV6-5|TRBJ2-6|TRBD1
CASRTGGSGANVLTF
TGTGCCAGCAGAACAGGGGGCTCTGGGGCCAACGTCCTGACTTTC
>TRBV19|TRBJ2-7|TRBD2
CASSPRTSGAEQYF
TGTGCCAGTAGTCCGAGGACTAGCGGGGCCGAGCAGTACTTC
>TRBV12-3/TRBV12-4|TRBJ2-7|-
CASSFPLAAEQYF
TGTGCCAGCAGTTTTCCACTAGCCGCCGAGCAGTACTTC
>TRBV7-5|TRBJ1-4|-
CVRSLAGHLFDEKLFF
TGTGTCAGAAGCTTAGCGGGGCACCTTTTTGATGAAAAACTGTTTTTT